Listed below are T cell receptor beta chains from one sample, sequenced in a study of cytomegalovirus exposure and HLA in healthy donors. The table came from immunoSEQ multiplex PCR; TCRdb's copy has only in-frame clones and leaves some out. Here the sample spans 200,000 to 250,000 clones, over 75% being singletons. Material for sequencing was PBMCs. Receptors originate from a man aged 18-30 years in good health and CMV-seronegative. Both conserved end residues are part of each CDR3. Fields, in order: V gene, clone size, D gene, J gene, CDR3 DNA, CDR3 protein. A D gene is named only where the DNA matches it firmly. The listing skips clone size in some rows; elsewhere it reads once, few, many or a size class.

>TRBV2|-|TRBD2|TRBJ2-2
TGTGCCAGCAGTGCGACTAGCGGGGGGACCGGGGAGCTGTTTTTT
CASSATSGGTGELFF
>TRBV19|-|TRBD1|TRBJ1-5
TGTGCCAGTAGTCCTGGCCGGGACAGGGGACTACGGGGGGGTAGCAATCAGCCCCAGCATTTT
CASSPGRDRGLRGGSNQPQHF
>TRBV5-1|-|TRBD2|TRBJ2-7
TGCGCCAGCAGCCCCCTAGCGGGCGATACCTACGAGCAGTACTTC
CASSPLAGDTYEQYF
>TRBV5-1|once|TRBD2|TRBJ2-2
TGCGCCAGCAATGGGGGGGTCTCCAACACCGGGGAGCTGTTTTTT
CASNGGVSNTGELFF
>TRBV7-9|-|-|TRBJ2-7
TGTGCCAGCAGCTGGGAAACGGTGACAGGATCCTACGAGCAGTACTTC
CASSWETVTGSYEQYF
>TRBV15|-|TRBD1|TRBJ2-7
TGTGCCACCAGCAGGGGGGACAGGTACGCCGGCGGAGAGCAGTACTTC
CATSRGDRYAGGEQYF
>TRBV2|-|-|TRBJ1-2
TGTGCCAGCAGTGAATCCAGGGGTGGATATGGCTACACCTTC
CASSESRGGYGYTF
>TRBV4-1|-|-|TRBJ2-5
TGCGCCAGCGGCAGGGATGAAGAGACCCAGTACTTC
CASGRDEETQYF
>TRBV7-2|-|-|TRBJ2-3
TGTGCCAGCAGACCTGGGCGGGGCAGCACAGATACGCAGTATTTT
CASRPGRGSTDTQYF
>TRBV30|-|-|TRBJ2-2
TGTGCCTGGAGTCTTGGGCCCGGGGAGCTGTTTTTT
CAWSLGPGELFF
>TRBV27|-|-|TRBJ2-1
TGTGCCAGCAGTTTGGCTAGCGTGAATGAGCAGTTCTTC
CASSLASVNEQFF
>TRBV5-8|-|-|TRBJ2-1
TGTGCCAGCAGCTCCTCGGGATACAATGAGCAGTTCTTC
CASSSSGYNEQFF
>TRBV11-2|-|-|TRBJ1-4
TGTGCCAGCAGCCCCCGAGTTGCAACTAATGAAAAACTGTTTTTT
CASSPRVATNEKLFF